The entry below describes one T cell receptor beta chain. What it binds is not known. The data were taken from a study of T cell responses to AZD1222 COVID-19 vaccine. Findings of the study overall: In a largely white British group with more females than males, clonal diversity was possibly underestimated.

Assay used: immunoSEQ multiplex PCR; TCRdb lists only in-frame clones, some missing. The table shows fewer than 120,000 clones, with roughly 90% occurring only once. The CDR3 spans 16 residues. Unmatched junction bases numbered 5, after V lost 5 bases and J lost 3 bases. The V gene's germline CDR1 is SGHTA and CDR2 FQGTGA. Sequenced material: peripheral blood, taken 28 days after the second AZD1222 dose. The V and J genes are TRBV7-3 and TRBJ2-5, with 14 bases aligning to TRBD2. This TCR came from an adult who received the AZD1222 COVID-19 vaccine. As DNA, the CDR3 is TGTGCCAGCAGCCCCCAGGGACTAGCGGGGGAAGAGACCCAGTACTTC. This sequence encodes CASSPQGLAGEETQYF.